Here is one T cell receptor beta chain with its context. Trimming at V came to 7 bases and at J to 3 bases, leaving 9 bases not matched to a gene. The CDR3 covers 15 residues. Looked up from germline, CDR1 is SNHLY and CDR2 is FYNNEI. The repertoire was sequenced with immunoSEQ multiplex PCR; TCRdb's copy has only in-frame clones and lacks some. Found here are about 400,000 clones, about 89% of them singletons; the top ten hold about 1.9%. The data derive from a study of blood T cell repertoires in COVID-19. This receptor was identified in a man aged 40-55 years in a cohort exposed to, infected with or recovered from COVID-19 (not recorded which). Source material: PBMCs or T cells enriched from blood (not recorded which). The rearrangement links TRBV2 to TRBJ2-5, with TRBD2 identical over 9 bases. Written as DNA, the CDR3 is TGTGCCAGCACCCTAGCGGGACTGGGAAAAGAGACCCAGTACTTC. The encoded protein is CASTLAGLGKETQYF.